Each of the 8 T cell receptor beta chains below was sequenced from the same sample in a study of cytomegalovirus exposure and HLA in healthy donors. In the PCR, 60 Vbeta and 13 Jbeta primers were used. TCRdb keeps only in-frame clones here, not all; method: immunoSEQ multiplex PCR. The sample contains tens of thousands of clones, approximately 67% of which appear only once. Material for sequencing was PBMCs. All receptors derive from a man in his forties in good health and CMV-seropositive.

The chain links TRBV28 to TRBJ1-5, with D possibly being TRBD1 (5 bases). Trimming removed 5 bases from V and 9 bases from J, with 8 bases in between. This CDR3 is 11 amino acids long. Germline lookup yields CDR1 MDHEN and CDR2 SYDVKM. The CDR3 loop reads CASSTTGPQHF. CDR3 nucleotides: TGTGCCAGCAGTACCACAGGGCCCCAGCATTTT.

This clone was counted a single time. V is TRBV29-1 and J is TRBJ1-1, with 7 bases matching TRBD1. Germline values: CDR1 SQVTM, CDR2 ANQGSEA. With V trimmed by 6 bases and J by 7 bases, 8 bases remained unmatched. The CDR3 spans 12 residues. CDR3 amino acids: CSVSQGRNEAFF. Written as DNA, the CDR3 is TGCAGCGTGTCACAGGGGCGTAATGAAGCTTTCTTT.

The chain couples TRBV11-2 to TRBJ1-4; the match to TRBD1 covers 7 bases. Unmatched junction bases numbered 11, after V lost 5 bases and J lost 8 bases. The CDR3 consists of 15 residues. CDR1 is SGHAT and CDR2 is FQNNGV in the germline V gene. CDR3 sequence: CASSLDRASWEKLFF. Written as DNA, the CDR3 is TGTGCCAGCAGCCTTGACAGGGCCTCTTGGGAAAAACTGTTTTTT.

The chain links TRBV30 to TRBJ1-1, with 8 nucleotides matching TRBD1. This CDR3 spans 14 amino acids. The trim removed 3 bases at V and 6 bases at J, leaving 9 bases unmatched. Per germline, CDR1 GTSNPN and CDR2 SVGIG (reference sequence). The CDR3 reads CAWRKYQGASEAFF. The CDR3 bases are TGTGCCTGGAGAAAATATCAGGGGGCATCTGAAGCTTTCTTT.

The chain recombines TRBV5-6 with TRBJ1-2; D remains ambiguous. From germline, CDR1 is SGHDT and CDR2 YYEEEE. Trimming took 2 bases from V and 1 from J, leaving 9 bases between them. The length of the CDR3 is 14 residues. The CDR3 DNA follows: TGTGCCAGCAGCTTCCTCAGTTATAACTATGGCTACACCTTC. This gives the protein CASSFLSYNYGYTF.

The chain's CDR3 is CASTFGGGYGYTF. DNA for the CDR3: TGTGCCAGTACCTTCGGGGGGGGCTATGGCTACACCTTC. This chain links TRBV30 with TRBJ1-2; D is perhaps TRBD1 (5 bases). The CDR3 runs 13 residues. The V gene lost 8 bases and the J gene lost 4 bases, with 17 bases spanning the gap. CDR1 and CDR2 from the germline V gene are GTSNPN and SVGIG (reference sequence).

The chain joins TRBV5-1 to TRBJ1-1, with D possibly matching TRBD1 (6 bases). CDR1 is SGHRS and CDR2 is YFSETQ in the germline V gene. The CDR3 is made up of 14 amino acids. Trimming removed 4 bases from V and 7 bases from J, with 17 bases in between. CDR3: CASSKQGGDGEAFF. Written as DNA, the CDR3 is TGCGCCAGCAGCAAACAGGGCGGAGATGGTGAAGCTTTCTTT. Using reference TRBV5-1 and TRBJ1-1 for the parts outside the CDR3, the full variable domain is KAGVTQTPRYLIKTRGQQVTLSCSPISGHRSVSWYQQTPGQGLQFLFEYFSETQRNKGNFPGRFSGRQFSNSRSEMNVSTLELGDSALYLCASSKQGGDGEAFFGQGTRLTVV.

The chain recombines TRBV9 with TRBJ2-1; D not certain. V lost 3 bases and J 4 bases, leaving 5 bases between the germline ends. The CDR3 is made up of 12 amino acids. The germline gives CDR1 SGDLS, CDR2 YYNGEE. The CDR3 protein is CASSALYNEQFF. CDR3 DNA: TGTGCCAGCAGCGCCCTATACAATGAGCAGTTCTTC. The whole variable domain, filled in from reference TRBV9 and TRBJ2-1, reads DSGVTQTPKHLITATGQRVTLRCSPRSGDLSVYWYQQSLDQGLQFLIQYYNGEERAKGNILERFSAQQFPDLHSELNLSSLELGDSALYFCASSALYNEQFFGPGTRLTVL.